This entry lists 21 T cell receptor beta chains sequenced from one sample in a study of T cell clonotyping in hematopoietic cell transplantation. The data were produced by immunoSEQ multiplex PCR, yet TCRdb's version contains in-frame clones alone and is incomplete. Of some 17,000 clones in the sample, almost 90% are singletons; the top ten hold around 3%. The sequenced sample was peripheral blood mononuclear cells. The source of these receptors is a man aged 45-60 years in good health. Some clones in this sample may be carry-over from other donors' samples.

The CDR3 DNA reads as TGTGCCAGCAGTCCCCCGGCTTCCCACGAGCAGTACTTC. This sequence encodes CASSPPASHEQYF. The V call is TRBV28, the J call TRBJ2-7; D is undetermined. Trimming pared 5 bases from V and 5 bases from J, leaving 13 bases between. The CDR3 has 13 amino acids. Germline CDR1 reads MDHEN; CDR2 reads SYDVKM.

The V call is TRBV30, the J call TRBJ1-1; 9 nucleotides align to TRBD1. This CDR3 spans 15 amino acids. J lost 4 bases, V lost 2 bases, and 8 bases had no gene match. CDR1 and CDR2 (germline): GTSNPN, SVGIG (reference sequence). The CDR3 coding sequence is TGTGCCTGGAGTTTCCGGGGACAGGGTGCCACTGAAGCTTTCTTT. Protein sequence: CAWSFRGQGATEAFF.

The chain combines TRBV2 with TRBJ2-5, with D tentatively TRBD2 (5 bases). Between the trimmed V and J ends, which lost 8 bases and 5 bases, there was a span of 15 bases. Germline V CDR1 and CDR2: SNHLY, FYNNEI. The CDR3 consists of 13 residues. CDR3 sequence reads: CASGVAGWETQYF. The CDR3 DNA reads as TGTGCCAGCGGCGTTGCGGGTTGGGAGACCCAGTACTTC.

This clone was recorded a few times. The chain uses TRBV4-1 and TRBJ1-5; D unresolved. Trimming pared 1 base from V and 4 bases from J, leaving 8 bases between. From germline, CDR1 is MGHRA and CDR2 YSYEKL. The CDR3 is 14 residues long. The CDR3 protein is CASSQVAANQPQHF. The CDR3 DNA reads TGCGCCAGCAGCCAAGTGGCGGCAAATCAGCCCCAGCATTTT.

V and J are TRBV4-1 and TRBJ2-3; 8 bases match TRBD2. V lost 0 bases and J lost 9; bases outside the gene matches: 5. Germline CDR1 MGHRA, CDR2 YSYEKL. The CDR3 covers 14 residues. The CDR3 DNA sequence: TGCGCCAGCAGCCAAGATCTACTAGCGGAGACGCAGTATTTT. Its translation: CASSQDLLAETQYF.

This chain links TRBV4-1 with TRBJ1-1, with D possibly TRBD1 on 6 matching bases. The CDR3 length is 14 residues. The germline V gene encodes CDR1 MGHRA and CDR2 YSYEKL. V gave up 8 bases and J gave up 1 base, with 14 bases separating them. CDR3 nucleotides: TGCGCCAGCGGTACCGGGACACCGAACACTGAAGCTTTCTTT. Protein sequence: CASGTGTPNTEAFF.

This chain links TRBV30 with TRBJ2-7; tentative D call: TRBD2 (5 bases). The CDR3 covers 12 residues. V lost 1 base to trimming and J lost 3 bases, with 7 bases between them. CDR1 and CDR2 (germline): GTSNPN, SVGIG (reference sequence). The CDR3: CAWSAGFYEQYF. The CDR3 bases are TGTGCCTGGAGTGCGGGGTTCTACGAGCAGTACTTC.

J is TRBJ1-2 and V is TRBV14; 9 bases line up with TRBD1. Trimming at V came to 4 bases and at J to 4 bases, leaving 7 bases not matched to a gene. The CDR3 spans 15 residues. The germline gives CDR1 SGHDN, CDR2 FVKESK. Written as DNA, the CDR3 is TGTGCCAGCAGCCTTCAAACAGGGGGCAGCTATGGCTACACCTTC. Translation gives CASSLQTGGSYGYTF.

This rearrangement joins TRBV28 to TRBJ2-6; D possibly corresponds to TRBD2 (7 bases). Germline V CDR1 and CDR2: MDHEN, SYDVKM. Trimming left V 7 bases short and J 2 bases short, with 18 bases between. The CDR3 extends over 17 amino acids. The CDR3 DNA reads TGTGCCAGCATACGGGTTGGGGGGGCGGCTGGGGCCAACGTCCTGACTTTC. It yields the protein CASIRVGGAAGANVLTF.

This clone was detected once. Relative to the germline gene, one junction end is altered; a read error may explain this. The chain has TRBV7-7 and TRBJ2-3; no clear D gene. Germline CDR1 and CDR2: SSHAT and FNYEAQ (reference sequence). This CDR3 comprises 15 residues. In DNA, the CDR3 is TGTGCTAGCAGCTTTTCACCCAGTAGCACAGATACGCAGTATTTT. This encodes CASSFSPSSTDTQYF.

The chain has TRBV25-1 and TRBJ1-2; a weak D match, TRBD1 (5 bases). V lost 8 bases and J 7 bases, leaving 20 bases between the germline ends. Germline V gene lookup returns CDR1 MGHDK and CDR2 SYGVNS. The CDR3 length is 14 residues. In nucleotides, the CDR3 is TGTGCCAGCGCCCCGCGGGGCCGAGGCTCTGGCTACACCTTC. It codes for CASAPRGRGSGYTF.

The chain has TRBV2 and TRBJ1-2; D gene unclear. CDR3 size: 13 residues. V shed 6 bases and J shed 6 bases, with 14 bases lying between them. Looked up from germline, CDR1 is SNHLY and CDR2 is FYNNEI. The CDR3 DNA is TGTGCCAGCAGAGGGAATCAAGGCGATGGCTACACCTTC. Its translation is CASRGNQGDGYTF.

The rearrangement joins TRBV14 to TRBJ1-2; D remains ambiguous. The V end lost 1 base, the J end lost 3 bases, and 9 bases lay between the germline ends. Germline loops: CDR1 SGHDN, CDR2 FVKESK. The CDR3 extends over 14 amino acids. This CDR3 is CASSQGKGYYGYTF. In DNA form, the CDR3 reads TGTGCCAGCAGCCAAGGAAAAGGCTACTATGGCTACACCTTC.

The chain is built from TRBV5-6 and TRBJ2-7; TRBD2 matches 7 bases. The CDR3 spans 15 residues. V shed 4 bases and J 1 base; nucleotides not matched to a gene: 8. Germline CDR1 and CDR2: SGHDT and YYEEEE. CDR3 loop: CASSALGGGSYEQYF. CDR3 nucleotide sequence: TGTGCCAGCAGCGCACTGGGGGGGGGATCCTACGAGCAGTACTTC.

The CDR3 DNA sequence: TGCGCCAGCAGCTTGGCCCCCCTAGCGGGACCCTACAATGAGCAGTTCTTC. Translating gives CASSLAPLAGPYNEQFF. The chain couples TRBV5-1 to TRBJ2-1; 9 nucleotides match TRBD2. V dropped 0 bases and J dropped 2; count of bases not matched to a gene: 6. The V gene's germline CDR1 is SGHRS and CDR2 YFSETQ. This CDR3 comprises 17 residues.

The chain carries TRBV7-6 and TRBJ2-5, with 12 bases identical to TRBD2. V lost 5 bases and J lost 6; bases outside the gene matches: 10. The length of the CDR3 is 16 residues. From germline, CDR1 is SGHVS and CDR2 FNYEAQ. The chain's CDR3 is CASSGWTSGASKTQYF. The DNA for the CDR3 is TGTGCCAGCAGCGGGTGGACTAGCGGGGCGTCTAAGACCCAGTACTTC.

The chain combines TRBV5-6 with TRBJ1-5; D gene unclear. V dropped 3 bases and J dropped 1 base, with 11 bases sitting between them. The CDR3 is made up of 15 amino acids. Germline V gene lookup returns CDR1 SGHDT and CDR2 YYEEEE. This CDR3 is CASSWWGRSNQPQHF. The CDR3 DNA is TGTGCCAGCAGCTGGTGGGGAAGGAGCAATCAGCCCCAGCATTTT.

This clone has a handful of counts. The chain carries TRBV19 and TRBJ2-7; 7 bases are shared with TRBD1. V lost 6 bases to trimming and J lost 5 bases; unmatched junction nucleotides: 7. This CDR3 is 13 amino acids long. From germline, CDR1 is LNHDA and CDR2 SQIVND (reference sequence). This CDR3 reads CASRKTGSNEQYF. CDR3 coding DNA: TGTGCCAGTAGGAAGACAGGGTCCAACGAGCAGTACTTC.

The chain recombines TRBV6-5 with TRBJ1-2; 9 nucleotides align to TRBD1. V lost 6 bases, J lost 7 bases, and 9 bases stayed unmatched. Germline V gives CDR1 MNHEY, CDR2 SVGAGI. CDR3 length equals 14 residues. CDR3 residues: CASSVNRGLGGYTF. CDR3 sequence (DNA): TGTGCCAGCAGCGTAAACAGGGGGCTTGGTGGCTACACCTTC.

This clone has just one count. The chain is built from TRBV11-3 and TRBJ2-7, with no clear D. Trimming removed 0 bases at V and 3 bases at J, with 6 bases between. The CDR3 spans 13 residues. The germline V gene encodes CDR1 SGHNT and CDR2 YENEEA. The CDR3 DNA reads TGTGCCAGCAGCTTAGAGACGGGCTACGAGCAGTACTTC. This translates into CASSLETGYEQYF.

This clone has a single count. The rearrangement uses TRBV28 and TRBJ2-7; D may be TRBD2 (6 bases). CDR3 size: 15 residues. V was cut by 5 bases and J by 6 bases, with 20 bases left in between. Looked up from germline, CDR1 is MDHEN and CDR2 is SYDVKM. This CDR3 is CASSLSPRGGSEQYF. CDR3 bases: TGTGCCAGCAGTCTATCGCCGAGGGGAGGTAGCGAGCAGTACTTC.